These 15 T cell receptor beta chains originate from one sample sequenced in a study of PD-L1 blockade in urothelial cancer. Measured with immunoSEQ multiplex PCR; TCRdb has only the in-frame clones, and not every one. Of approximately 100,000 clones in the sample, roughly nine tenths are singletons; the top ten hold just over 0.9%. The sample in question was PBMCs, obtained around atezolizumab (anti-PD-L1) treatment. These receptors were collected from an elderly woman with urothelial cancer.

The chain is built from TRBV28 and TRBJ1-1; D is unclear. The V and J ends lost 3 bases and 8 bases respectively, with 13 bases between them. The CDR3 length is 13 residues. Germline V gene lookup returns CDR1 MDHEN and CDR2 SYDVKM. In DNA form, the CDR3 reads TGTGCCAGCAGTTTTGTCGGGAGGGCCGAAGCTTTCTTT. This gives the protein CASSFVGRAEAFF.

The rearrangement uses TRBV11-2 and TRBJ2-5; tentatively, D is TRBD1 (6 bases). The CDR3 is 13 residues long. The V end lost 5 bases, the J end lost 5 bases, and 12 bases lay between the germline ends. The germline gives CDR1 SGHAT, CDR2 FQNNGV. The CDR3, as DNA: TGTGCCAGCAGCGAAACAGGGCTGGAGACCCAGTACTTC. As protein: CASSETGLETQYF. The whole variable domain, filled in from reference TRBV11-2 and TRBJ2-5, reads EAGVAQSPRYKIIEKRQSVAFWCNPISGHATLYWYQQILGQGPKLLIQFQNNGVVDDSQLPKDRFSAERLKGVDSTLKIQPAKLEDSAVYLCASSETGLETQYFGPGTRLLVL.

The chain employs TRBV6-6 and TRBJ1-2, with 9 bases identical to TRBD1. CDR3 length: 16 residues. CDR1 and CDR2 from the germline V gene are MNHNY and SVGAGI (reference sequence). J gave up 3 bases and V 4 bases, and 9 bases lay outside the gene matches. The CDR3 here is CASSSSPGQGDYGYTF. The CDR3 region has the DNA TGTGCCAGCAGTTCCAGCCCGGGACAGGGCGACTATGGCTACACCTTC.

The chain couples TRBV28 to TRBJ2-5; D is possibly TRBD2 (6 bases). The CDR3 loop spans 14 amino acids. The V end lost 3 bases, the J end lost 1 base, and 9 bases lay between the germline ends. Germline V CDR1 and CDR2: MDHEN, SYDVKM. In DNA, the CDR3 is TGTGCCAGCAGTTTTGGGGGGTTCCAAGAGACCCAGTACTTC. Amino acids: CASSFGGFQETQYF.

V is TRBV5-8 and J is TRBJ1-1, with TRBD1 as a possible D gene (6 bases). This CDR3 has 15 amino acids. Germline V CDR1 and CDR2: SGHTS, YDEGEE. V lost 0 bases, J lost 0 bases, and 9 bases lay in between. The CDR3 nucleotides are TGTGCCAGCAGCTTGGGGGGGCTAATGAACACTGAAGCTTTCTTT. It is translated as CASSLGGLMNTEAFF.

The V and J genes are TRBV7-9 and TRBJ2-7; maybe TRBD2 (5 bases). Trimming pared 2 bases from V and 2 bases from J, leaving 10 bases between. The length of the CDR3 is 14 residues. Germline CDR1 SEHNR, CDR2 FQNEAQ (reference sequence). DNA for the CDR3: TGTGCCAGCAGCTTATCGGGGATACCCTACGAGCAGTACTTC. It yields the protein CASSLSGIPYEQYF.

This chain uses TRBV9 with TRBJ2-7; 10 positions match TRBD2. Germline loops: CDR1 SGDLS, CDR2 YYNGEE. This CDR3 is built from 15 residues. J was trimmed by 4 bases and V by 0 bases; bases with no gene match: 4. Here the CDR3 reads CASSVGASGSYEQYF. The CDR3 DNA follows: TGTGCCAGCAGCGTAGGGGCTAGCGGGAGTTACGAGCAGTACTTC.

The DNA for the CDR3 is TGTGCCAGCAGTCTAGGACAGCTTAACTATGGCTACACCTTC. Translation gives CASSLGQLNYGYTF. The chain uses TRBV28 and TRBJ1-2; tentatively, D is TRBD1 (6 bases). Trimming shortened V by 5 bases and J by 1 base, and 11 bases separated the two germline ends. Germline CDR1 MDHEN, CDR2 SYDVKM. CDR3 length: 14 residues.

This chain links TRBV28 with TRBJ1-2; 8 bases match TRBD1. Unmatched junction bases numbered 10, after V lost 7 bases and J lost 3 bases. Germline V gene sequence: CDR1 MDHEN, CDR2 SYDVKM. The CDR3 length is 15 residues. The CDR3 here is CASTIGDRPYYGYTF. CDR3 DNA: TGTGCCAGCACCATAGGGGACAGGCCTTACTATGGCTACACCTTC.

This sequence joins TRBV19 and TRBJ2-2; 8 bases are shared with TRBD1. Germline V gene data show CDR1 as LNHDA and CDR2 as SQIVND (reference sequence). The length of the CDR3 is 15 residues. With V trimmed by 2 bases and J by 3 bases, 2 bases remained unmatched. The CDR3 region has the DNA TGTGCCAGTAGTATAAACAGGGGGGACACCGGGGAGCTGTTTTTT. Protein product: CASSINRGDTGELFF.

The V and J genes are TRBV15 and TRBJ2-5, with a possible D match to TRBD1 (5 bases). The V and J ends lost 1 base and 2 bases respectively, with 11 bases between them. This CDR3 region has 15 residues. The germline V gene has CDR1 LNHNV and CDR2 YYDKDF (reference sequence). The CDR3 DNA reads TGTGCCACCAGCAGAGGGCCCCCAGGGCAAGAGACCCAGTACTTC. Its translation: CATSRGPPGQETQYF.

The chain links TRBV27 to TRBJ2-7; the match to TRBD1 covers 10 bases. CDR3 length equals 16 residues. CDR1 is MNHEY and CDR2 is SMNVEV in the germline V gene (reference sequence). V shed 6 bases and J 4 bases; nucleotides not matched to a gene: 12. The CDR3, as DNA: TGTGCCAGCAGGATTCTCGGGACAGGGGTACCTTACGAGCAGTACTTC. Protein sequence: CASRILGTGVPYEQYF.

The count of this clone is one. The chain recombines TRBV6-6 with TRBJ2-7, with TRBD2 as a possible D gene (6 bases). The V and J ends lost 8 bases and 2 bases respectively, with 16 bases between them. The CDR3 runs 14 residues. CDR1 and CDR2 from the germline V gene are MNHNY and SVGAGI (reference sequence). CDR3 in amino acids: CASARTAGTYEQYF. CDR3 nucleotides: TGTGCCAGCGCCCGTACGGCGGGAACCTACGAGCAGTACTTC.

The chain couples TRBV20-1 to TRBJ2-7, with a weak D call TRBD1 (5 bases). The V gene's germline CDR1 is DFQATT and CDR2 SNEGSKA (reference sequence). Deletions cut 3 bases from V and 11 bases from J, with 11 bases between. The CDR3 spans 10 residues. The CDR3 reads CSARRAREYF. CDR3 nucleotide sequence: TGCAGTGCTAGGCGCGCCAGGGAGTACTTC.

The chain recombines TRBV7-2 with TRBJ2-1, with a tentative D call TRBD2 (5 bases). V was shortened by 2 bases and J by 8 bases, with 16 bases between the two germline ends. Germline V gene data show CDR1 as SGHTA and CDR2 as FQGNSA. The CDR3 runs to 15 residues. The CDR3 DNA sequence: TGTGCCAGCAGCTTAATGGCTAGCCCTAAGGATGAGCAGTTCTTC. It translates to CASSLMASPKDEQFF.